One T cell receptor (beta chain) is described in this entry. These data originate in a study of control samples from healthy donors and cancer patients. This CDR3 is built from 19 residues. Trimming took 3 bases from V and 0 from J, leaving 23 bases between them. Germline lookup yields CDR1 MNHEY and CDR2 SMNVEV (reference sequence). This table comes from immunoSEQ multiplex PCR, and its TCRdb copy is limited to in-frame clones, with some not included. The table for this sample gives about 200,000 clones. The sample was blood. This clonotype was sampled from a woman aged 25 to 39 in good health. The chain employs TRBV27 and TRBJ1-1; possible D gene TRBD1, 6 bases. The CDR3, as DNA: TGTGCCAGCAGTTTTCGCCGCCCAACAGGGAAAGAGATGAACACTGAAGCTTTCTTT. Translating it yields CASSFRRPTGKEMNTEAFF.